One and the same sample provided the 4 T cell receptor beta chains below, sequenced in a study of T cells in Graves' hyperthyroidism and ophthalmopathy (dated by TCRdb to about 2019). Library prep was done by multiplex PCR. TCRdb shows the sequencer as Illumina HiSeq 2000. The TCR beta CDR3 regions were amplified from the RNA transcripts. For the first round of RT-PCR on the TCR CDR3, the HTBI primer set was used together with the Qiagen OneStep RT-PCR kit. The public reads were quality trimmed at Q25 with fastp and then assembled into clones with MiXCR by TCRdb, keeping productive beta chains. Identical CDR3 protein sequences are pooled into one entry, listed with their most common genes and DNA. The sample table contains some 620,000 distinct CDR3 sequences; only one count was recorded for about 17% of them. The top ten constitute less than 4.5% of the sample. Sequenced material: blood. The receptors derive from a woman in her 30s with Graves' hyperthyroidism.

The V and J genes are TRBV12-3 or TRBV12-4 and TRBJ1-4; D call uncertain. The CDR3 consists of 16 residues. V dropped 5 bases and J dropped 1 base, with 14 bases sitting between them. CDR3 region: CASSPSPWVTNEKLFF. The CDR3 coding sequence is TGTGCCAGCAGTCCCTCCCCATGGGTAACTAATGAAAAACTGTTTTTT.

The rearrangement links TRBV11-2 to TRBJ1-1; D is undetermined. This CDR3 comprises 19 residues. V was clipped by 6 bases and J by 4 bases, with 30 bases between them. In germline, CDR1 is SGHAT, CDR2 FQNNGV. CDR3: CASRLMMYPTRAYSTEAFF. The DNA of the CDR3 is TGTGCCAGCAGACTCATGATGTACCCGACAAGGGCGTATAGCACTGAAGCTTTCTTT.

The rearrangement joins TRBV19 to TRBJ2-7, with D maybe TRBD2 (6 bases). The V and J ends lost 6 bases and 9 bases respectively, with 15 bases between them. CDR3 length: 12 amino acids. CDR1 is LNHDA and CDR2 is SQIVND in the germline V gene (reference sequence). DNA of the CDR3: TGTGCCAGTAGGGCGGGACCGGACCTGCAGTACTTC. It codes for CASRAGPDLQYF.

This clonotype was picked up many times. V gene TRBV24-1 combines with J gene TRBJ2-5, with D unclear. Germline loops: CDR1 KGHDR, CDR2 SFDVKD. The V end lost 3 bases, the J end lost 5 bases, and 12 bases lay between the germline ends. There are 14 residues in the CDR3. The CDR3 protein is CATSDRDGRETQYF. The CDR3 nucleotides are TGTGCCACCAGTGATCGTGACGGACGCGAGACCCAGTACTTC.